Below, 8 T cell receptor beta chains from the same sample are listed, as sequenced in a study of blood T cell repertoires in COVID-19. The table came from immunoSEQ multiplex PCR; TCRdb's copy has only in-frame clones and leaves some out. This table has about 77,000 clones, 80% appearing once. Material for sequencing was peripheral blood. The receptor set was obtained from a woman in her 70s with acute or convalescent COVID-19.

This clone was recorded only once. DNA of the CDR3: TGCGCCAGCAGCCATTTTACCGGGACAGGGTGGACTGAAGCTTTCTTT. It translates to CASSHFTGTGWTEAFF. The V gene is TRBV5-1, the J gene TRBJ1-1; 9 bases are shared with TRBD1. The CDR3 sequence is 16 residues long. After removal of 4 bases from V and 5 bases from J, the junction contained 12 bases not matched to a gene. Germline V gene lookup returns CDR1 SGHRS and CDR2 YFSETQ.

The chain has TRBV3-1 (or the pseudogene TRBV3-2) and TRBJ1-1; the D is unclear. Trimming stripped 4 bases from V and 2 bases from J, with 11 bases between. This CDR3 spans 14 amino acids. The germline gives CDR1 LGHDT, CDR2 YNNKEL (reference sequence). As DNA, the CDR3 is TGTGCCAGCAGCCCGCAGGTCGCTAACACTGAAGCTTTCTTT. Its protein is CASSPQVANTEAFF.

The chain employs TRBV4-3 and TRBJ2-3, with D perhaps TRBD2 (6 bases). V was pared by 1 base and J by 7 bases, with 9 bases between. From germline, CDR1 is LGHNA and CDR2 YSLEER. CDR3 length: 13 residues. In DNA, the CDR3 is TGCGCCAGCAGCCAAGGGGGGGTCAATACGCAGTATTTT. Translation: CASSQGGVNTQYF.

This sequence joins TRBV4-1 and TRBJ2-2, with D perhaps matching TRBD1 (5 bases). Germline V CDR1 and CDR2: MGHRA, YSYEKL. Trimming took 0 bases from V and 7 from J, leaving 9 bases between them. This CDR3 spans 14 amino acids. The CDR3 reads CASSQERGGGELFF. DNA for the CDR3: TGCGCCAGCAGCCAAGAAAGGGGCGGCGGGGAGCTGTTTTTT.

This clone was picked up many times. CDR3 residues: CASTRGFRDGEAFF. The DNA of the CDR3 is TGTGCCAGTACCAGGGGCTTCAGGGATGGCGAAGCTTTCTTT. The chain combines TRBV19 with TRBJ1-1; maybe TRBD1 (6 bases). The CDR3 loop spans 14 amino acids. Germline CDR1 LNHDA, CDR2 SQIVND (reference sequence). V lost 7 bases to trimming and J lost 8 bases, with 20 bases between them.

This chain links TRBV2 with TRBJ1-2, with D tentatively TRBD1 (5 bases). Germline values: CDR1 SNHLY, CDR2 FYNNEI. The V gene lost 5 bases and the J gene lost 0 bases, with 13 bases spanning the gap. The CDR3 runs 15 residues. DNA for the CDR3: TGTGCCAGCAGTAAGCGAGGACAAACTAACTATGGCTACACCTTC. It is translated as CASSKRGQTNYGYTF. Combining the CDR3 with reference TRBV2 and TRBJ1-2 gives the whole variable domain EPEVTQTPSHQVTQMGQEVILRCVPISNHLYFYWYRQILGQKVEFLVSFYNNEISEKSEIFDDQFSVERPDGSNFTLKIRSTKLEDSAMYFCASSKRGQTNYGYTFGSGTRLTVV.

This clone was observed a few times. The chain recombines TRBV19 with TRBJ1-1, with D possibly being TRBD1 (5 bases). With 5 bases removed from V and 5 bases from J, the gap between germline ends came to 18 bases. In germline, CDR1 is LNHDA, CDR2 SQIVND (reference sequence). The CDR3 has 15 amino acids. DNA for the CDR3: TGTGCCAGTAGTTCTGGGAGGGGTATCTCAACTGAAGCTTTCTTT. It translates to CASSSGRGISTEAFF.

This chain links TRBV3-1 (or the pseudogene TRBV3-2) with TRBJ2-3; the match to TRBD2 covers 12 bases. V lost 0 bases and J lost 0; bases outside the gene matches: 7. The germline V gene has CDR1 LGHDT and CDR2 YNNKEL (reference sequence). The CDR3 runs to 19 residues. DNA for the CDR3: TGTGCCAGCAGCCAAGAAGTCTTAGGACTAGCGGGGAGCACAGATACGCAGTATTTT. Encoded protein: CASSQEVLGLAGSTDTQYF.